This record concerns one T cell receptor (beta chain) sequence. Repertoires were generated with immunoSEQ multiplex PCR, while TCRdb's copy carries only in-frame clones and drops some. Among approximately 65,000 clones listed, less than 90% were seen once. This entry belongs to a study of PD-L1 blockade in urothelial cancer. Across the study: Blood analyses occurred 3 weeks (second dose) and 6 weeks post treatment start.

Germline values: CDR1 SNHLY, CDR2 FYNNEI. The J segment lost 5 bases and the V segment lost 3 bases, leaving 5 bases of the junction unmatched. This CDR3 is built from 15 residues. The chain is built from TRBV2 and TRBJ2-2; 8 nucleotides line up with TRBD1. Sequencing used PBMCs, obtained around atezolizumab (anti-PD-L1) treatment. The TCR was taken from a man aged 60-69 years with urothelial cancer. Written as DNA, the CDR3 is TGTGCCAGCAGTGAGAATACAGGGGGTACCGGGGAGCTGTTTTTT. As protein: CASSENTGGTGELFF. Variable domain in full (rest from reference TRBV2 and TRBJ2-2): EPEVTQTPSHQVTQMGQEVILRCVPISNHLYFYWYRQILGQKVEFLVSFYNNEISEKSEIFDDQFSVERPDGSNFTLKIRSTKLEDSAMYFCASSENTGGTGELFFGEGSRLTVL.